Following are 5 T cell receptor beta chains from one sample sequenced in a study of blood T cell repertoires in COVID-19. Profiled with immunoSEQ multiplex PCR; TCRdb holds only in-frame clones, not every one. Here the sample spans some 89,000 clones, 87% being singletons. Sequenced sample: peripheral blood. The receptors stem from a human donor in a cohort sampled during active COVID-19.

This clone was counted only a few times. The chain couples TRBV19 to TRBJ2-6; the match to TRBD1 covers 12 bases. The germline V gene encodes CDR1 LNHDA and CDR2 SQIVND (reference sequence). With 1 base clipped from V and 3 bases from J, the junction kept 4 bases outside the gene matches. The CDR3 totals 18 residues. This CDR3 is CASSIGGTGGFGANVLTF. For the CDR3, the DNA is TGTGCCAGTAGTATAGGGGGGACAGGGGGCTTTGGGGCCAACGTCCTGACTTTC.

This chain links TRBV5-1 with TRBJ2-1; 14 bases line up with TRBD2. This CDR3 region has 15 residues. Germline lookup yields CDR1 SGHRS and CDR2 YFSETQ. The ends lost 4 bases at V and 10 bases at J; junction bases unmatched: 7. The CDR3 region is CASSPGTSGSHEQFF. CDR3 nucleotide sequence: TGCGCCAGCAGCCCAGGGACTAGCGGGAGTCACGAGCAGTTCTTC.

CDR3 nucleotide sequence: TGTGCCAGCAGCCCCCTAGGGACAGGTTCGTATGGTGGGGCCAACGTCCTGACTTTC. This sequence encodes CASSPLGTGSYGGANVLTF. The chain is built from TRBV9 and TRBJ2-6; TRBD1 aligns across 8 bases. The CDR3 is made up of 19 amino acids. V trimming: 4 bases; J trimming: 3 bases; junction bases outside the gene matches: 15. CDR1 and CDR2 (germline): SGDLS, YYNGEE.

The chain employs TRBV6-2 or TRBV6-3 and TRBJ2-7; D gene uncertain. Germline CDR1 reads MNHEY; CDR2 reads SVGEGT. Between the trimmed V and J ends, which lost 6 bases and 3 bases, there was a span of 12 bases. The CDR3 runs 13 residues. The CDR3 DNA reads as TGTGCCAGCAGCGGCCAGGATAGCTACGAGCAGTACTTC. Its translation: CASSGQDSYEQYF.

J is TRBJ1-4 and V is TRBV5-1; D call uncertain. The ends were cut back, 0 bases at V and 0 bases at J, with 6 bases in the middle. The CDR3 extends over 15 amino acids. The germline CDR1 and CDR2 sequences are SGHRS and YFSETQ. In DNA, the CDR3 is TGCGCCAGCAGCTTGGGAGGTTCAACTAATGAAAAACTGTTTTTT. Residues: CASSLGGSTNEKLFF.